Sequencing of this T cell receptor (beta chain) was carried out in a study of blood T cell repertoires in COVID-19. The J segment lost 7 bases and the V segment lost 11 bases, leaving 6 bases of the junction unmatched. Germline-derived CDR1 and CDR2 are MNHNY and SVGAGI (reference sequence). CDR3 length: 13 residues. TCRdb keeps only in-frame clones here, not all; method: immunoSEQ multiplex PCR. The sample lists 200,000 to 300,000 clones; around nine tenths were seen once. The chain joins TRBV6-6 to TRBJ1-6; TRBD1 aligns across 9 bases. The sequence was collected from a man aged 35 to 55 who had recovered from COVID-19. Source material: peripheral blood. As DNA, the CDR3 is TGTGCCGGAGGGGGACAGGGAAATTCACCCCTCCACTTT. This sequence encodes CAGGGQGNSPLHF.